One TCR beta chain is described in this entry. Germline and junction disagree at one end, which may indicate a read error. For the second PCR, which ran for about 6 to 12 cycles, a sample-barcoded 5' primer and a J-beta primer mix were used. TCRdb recomputed calls from the 5' RACE reads with MiXCR, one row per CDR3 protein. This table has approximately 490,000 distinct CDR3 sequences, less than 25% appearing once. These data belong to a study of blood T cells in healthy people across ages. Study at large: Per two T cells, template switching captured roughly one barcoded beta molecule.

The same sample was also used in a study of T cells of mothers and their children. From that report: Biologically related mothers and children overlapped slightly more than unrelated pairs, a non-significant difference.

The sequenced sample consisted of blood. The sequence was obtained from a boy aged 5-17 years in good health.

The CDR3 nucleotides read TGTGCCAGCAGACCGACTAGCGGGAGCGATGAGCAGCTCTTC. It encodes CASRPTSGSDEQLF. This rearrangement joins TRBV7-2 to TRBJ2-7; TRBD2 aligns across 12 bases. CDR3 length: 14 residues. Germline V gene data show CDR1 as SGHTA and CDR2 as FQGNSA.